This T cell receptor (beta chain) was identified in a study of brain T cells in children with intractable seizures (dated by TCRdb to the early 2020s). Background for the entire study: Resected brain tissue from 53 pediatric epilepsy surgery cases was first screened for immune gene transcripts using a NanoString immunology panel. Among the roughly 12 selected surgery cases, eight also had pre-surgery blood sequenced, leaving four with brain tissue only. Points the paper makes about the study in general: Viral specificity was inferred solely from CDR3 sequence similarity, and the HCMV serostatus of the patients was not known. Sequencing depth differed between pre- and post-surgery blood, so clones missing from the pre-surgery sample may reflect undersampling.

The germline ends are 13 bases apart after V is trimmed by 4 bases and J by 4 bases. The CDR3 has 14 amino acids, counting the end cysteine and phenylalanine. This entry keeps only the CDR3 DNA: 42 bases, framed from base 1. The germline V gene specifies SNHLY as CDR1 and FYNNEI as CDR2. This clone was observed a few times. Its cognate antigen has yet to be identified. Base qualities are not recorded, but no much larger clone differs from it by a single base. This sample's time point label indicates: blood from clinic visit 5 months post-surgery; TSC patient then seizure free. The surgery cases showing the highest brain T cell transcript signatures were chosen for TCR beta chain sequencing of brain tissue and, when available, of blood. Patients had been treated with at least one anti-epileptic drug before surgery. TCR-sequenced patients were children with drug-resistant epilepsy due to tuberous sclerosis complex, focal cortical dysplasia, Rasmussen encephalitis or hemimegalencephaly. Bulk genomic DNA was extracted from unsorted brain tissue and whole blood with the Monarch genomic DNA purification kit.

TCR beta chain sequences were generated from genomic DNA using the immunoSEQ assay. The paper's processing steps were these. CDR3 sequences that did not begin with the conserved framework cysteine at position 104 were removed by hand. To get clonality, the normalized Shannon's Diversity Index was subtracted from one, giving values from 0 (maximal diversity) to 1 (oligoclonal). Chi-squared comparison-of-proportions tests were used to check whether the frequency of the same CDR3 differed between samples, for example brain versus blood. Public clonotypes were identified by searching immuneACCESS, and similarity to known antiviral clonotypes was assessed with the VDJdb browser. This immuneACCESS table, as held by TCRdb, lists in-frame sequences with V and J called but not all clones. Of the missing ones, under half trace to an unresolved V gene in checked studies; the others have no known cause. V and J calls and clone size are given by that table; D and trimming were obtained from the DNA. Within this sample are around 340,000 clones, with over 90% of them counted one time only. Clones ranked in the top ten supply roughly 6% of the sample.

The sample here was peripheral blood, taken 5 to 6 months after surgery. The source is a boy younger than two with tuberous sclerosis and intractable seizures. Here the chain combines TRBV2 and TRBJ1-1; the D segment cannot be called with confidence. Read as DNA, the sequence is TGTGCCAGCAGTGCATTCAAGCAAGCCACTGAAGCTTTCTTT. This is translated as CASSAFKQATEAFF.